This T cell receptor beta chain emerged from a study of T cell repertoires in cytomegalovirus infection. Overall study: An indication of both CMV infection and matching HLA type came from public TCR beta signatures. Findings and caveats of the study: Dominating the ex vivo response were HLA-C-restricted CMV-specific TCR beta clonotypes. Cumulative public TCR beta family frequency identified CMV carriers with the relevant HLA.

A remark on this clonotype: What it recognizes is unknown.

Each CDR3 protein is one row after TCRdb ran MiXCR on the reads. The table lists 130,000 or so distinct CDR3 sequences, 5.5% to 7% of them singletons. From germline, CDR1 is SGHTA and CDR2 FQGNSA. CDR3 size: 15 residues. Between the trimmed V and J ends, which lost 5 bases and 5 bases, there was a span of 19 bases. The rearrangement links TRBV7-2 to TRBJ2-7; TRBD1 might be the D (6 bases). What was sequenced was PBMCs. This clonotype was obtained from a human donor in good health (CMV status not recorded). Some clones in this sample may be carry-over from other donors' samples. The CDR3: CASSPQHRVPHEQYF. The CDR3 DNA sequence: TGTGCCAGCAGCCCTCAACACAGGGTCCCCCACGAGCAGTACTTC.